This TCR beta chain was retrieved from a study of identical twins (dated by TCRdb to the mid-2010s). For the wider study: To test whether fetal clonotypes persist, the study used deep sequencing on TCR alpha and beta repertoires from monozygotic twins, unrelated adults of various ages, and cord blood. To rule out contamination, replicate twin experiments were performed at different times with different library preparation protocols. General conclusions and limits of the study: The excess sharing between twins in beta out-of-frame sequences was weaker because fewer shared sequences reduced the signal-to-noise ratio. In monozygotic twins, recombination models systematically underestimated out-of-frame TCR alpha sharing, but the models matched the sharing seen between unrelated individuals. Abundant cord blood beta clonotypes carried fewer insertions; young adult naive repertoires showed a weaker similar trend, while memory repertoires showed none. Because the same donors could not be followed over many years, the conclusions relied on cross-sectional statistical analysis. Zero-insertion analyses could be partly confounded by invariant T cells such as MAIT and iNKT, although diverse VJ usage argued against such confounding for most clonotypes. Out-of-frame TCR alpha sequences shared between twins showed an excess of low generation-probability sequences compared with coincidental sharing between unrelated individuals.

This clonotype was recorded a few times. The specificity of this receptor is unknown. The record has no base qualities; no much larger clone is one base away. From the germline V gene (reference sequence), CDR1 is DFQATT and CDR2 is SNEGSKA. From the cysteine up to the phenylalanine, the CDR3 has a length of 15 residues. Left in the record is the CDR3 DNA by itself, 45 bases read in frame from the first base. V was cut back by 0 bases and J by 3 bases, leaving a gap of 15 bases between them. The library was built by means of 5' RACE. Sequenced on an Illumina HiSeq 2000. Template switching introduced a universal primer binding site; the final cDNA contained a unique molecular identifier, enabling accurate counting of TCR cDNA molecules. Specific primers in the conserved constant-segment region were used to synthesize first-strand cDNA for TCR alpha and beta chains. To control for contamination, every cDNA library was double barcoded, receiving both a SMART-Mk sample barcode and Illumina barcodes. TruSeq adapter sequences, together with Illumina sample barcodes, were added in two successive PCR steps. The Illumina HiSeq platform was used with custom primers to sequence TCR alpha and beta cDNA libraries. In the authors' own workflow: Unique molecular identifiers were extracted from raw reads with MiGEC, and CDR3 positions were determined with MiXCR. For each individual, recombination models were inferred using an EM algorithm with the repgenHMM and IGoR tools. Shared clonotype analysis was performed with the tcR package in R, normalizing sharing by the product of cloneset sizes. To study raw recombination free of thymic and clonal selection effects, out-of-frame nonproductive sequences were analyzed. The raw public reads went through TCRdb reprocessing: fastp at Q25, MiXCR clone calling, in-frame beta chains kept. A single entry per CDR3 protein holds the most common genes and DNA from its merged rows. These V and J calls originate from TCRdb's pipeline instead of the authors' own analysis. Within this sample are a few hundred thousand distinct CDR3 sequences, with more than 9.5% of them counted one time only. The top ten clonotypes cover roughly 3.7% of the sample.

Every donor was a healthy Caucasian. Three pairs of female monozygotic twins, all aged 18 to 29 years, made up the twin cohort. Miltenyi CD45RO+ enrichment and human naive T-cell isolation kits were used to isolate memory (CD45RO+) and naive T cells from PBMC. The data were also submitted as part of a second study, on yellow fever vaccine responses in identical twins. As described in the second report: The authors reported that the T cell response to vaccination in identical twins appeared partly convergent and partly personalized. The study precisely tracked vaccine-responding T cell clones in identical twins.

Source material: memory (CD45RO+) T cells sorted from blood. What the cell subset or site label conveys for this sample: CD45RO+ enriched T cells. Rearrangement joined TRBV20-1 to TRBJ2-7, with the D call perhaps TRBD1 or TRBD2, each one matching 7 bases. This clonotype was sampled from a woman between 18 and 30 years old in good health. The CDR3 reads CSARDRQGGIYEQYF. The DNA reads TGCAGTGCTAGAGATAGGCAGGGGGGGATCTACGAGCAGTACTTC.